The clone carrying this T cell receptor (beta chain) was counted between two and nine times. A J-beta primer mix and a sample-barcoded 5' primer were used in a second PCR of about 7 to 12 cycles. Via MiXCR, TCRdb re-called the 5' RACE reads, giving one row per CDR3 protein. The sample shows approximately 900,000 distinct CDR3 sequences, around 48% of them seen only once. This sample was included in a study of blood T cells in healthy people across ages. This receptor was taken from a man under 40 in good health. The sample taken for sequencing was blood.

CDR3 DNA: TGTGCCACCAACCCAGGGTCGGCTCCCTACAATGAGCAGTTCTTC. As protein: CATNPGSAPYNEQFF. V and J are TRBV27 and TRBJ2-1; tentative D call: TRBD1 (5 bases). Trimming took off 10 bases at V and 2 bases at J, with 18 bases between the two ends. Germline V lookup: CDR1 MNHEY, CDR2 SMNVEV (reference sequence). The CDR3 is made up of 15 amino acids.